This T cell receptor beta chain was captured in a study of blood T cell repertoires in COVID-19. Study-wide background: T cells, B-cell-depleted T cells, or PBMCs supplied cDNA or gDNA.

The CDR3 loop spans 18 amino acids. V dropped 0 bases and J dropped 3; count of bases not matched to a gene: 12. Germline loops: CDR1 SGHNT, CDR2 YYREEE (reference sequence). The repertoire was sequenced with immunoSEQ multiplex PCR; TCRdb's copy has only in-frame clones and lacks some. This sample has 300,000 to 400,000 clones, with 88% found just once. Seattle participants joined during active infection and were tracked over time. Sequencing was carried out using peripheral blood. The V call is TRBV5-4, the J call TRBJ2-5; TRBD2 agrees at 9 bases. This receptor was identified in a woman between 65 and 79 years old with COVID-19, enrolled during active disease. CDR3 amino acids: CASSLAAKRGALEETQYF. CDR3 DNA: TGTGCCAGCAGCTTGGCCGCAAAGCGGGGGGCTTTGGAAGAGACCCAGTACTTC. The variable domain in full, completed from reference TRBV5-4 and TRBJ2-5, reads ETGVTQSPTHLIKTRGQQVTLRCSSQSGHNTVSWYQQALGQGPQFIFQYYREEENGRGNFPPRFSGLQFPNYSSELNVNALELDDSALYLCASSLAAKRGALEETQYFGPGTRLLVL.